One sample yielded the 10 T cell receptor beta chains listed below, sequenced in a study of blood T cell repertoires in COVID-19. Assay used: immunoSEQ multiplex PCR; TCRdb lists only in-frame clones, some missing. The table includes more than 45,000 clones, about 90% detected once. Sample: peripheral blood. The source of these receptors is a man in his 70s with active COVID-19.

The chain combines TRBV5-1 with TRBJ2-5, with D unclear. CDR3 size: 14 residues. Per germline, CDR1 SGHRS and CDR2 YFSETQ. V gave up 4 bases and J gave up 1 base, with 11 bases separating them. Written as DNA, the CDR3 is TGCGCCAGCAGCCCGCTCTCCAGCCAAGAGACCCAGTACTTC. It encodes CASSPLSSQETQYF. Filled out from reference TRBV5-1 and TRBJ2-5, the complete variable domain reads KAGVTQTPRYLIKTRGQQVTLSCSPISGHRSVSWYQQTPGQGLQFLFEYFSETQRNKGNFPGRFSGRQFSNSRSEMNVSTLELGDSALYLCASSPLSSQETQYFGPGTRLLVL.

The J gene is TRBJ2-7, the V gene TRBV5-6; 8 bases align to TRBD1. The V gene end was trimmed by 6 bases and the J gene end by 6 bases; junction bases not matched to a gene: 8. Germline CDR1 and CDR2: SGHDT and YYEEEE. CDR3 length equals 13 residues. The chain's CDR3 is CASMDRVVLEQYF. The CDR3 DNA follows: TGTGCCAGCATGGACAGGGTGGTTCTCGAGCAGTACTTC.

The chain has TRBV24-1 and TRBJ1-1, with 10 bases fitting TRBD1. Trimming at V came to 7 bases and at J to 4 bases, leaving 14 bases not matched to a gene. Germline lookup yields CDR1 KGHDR and CDR2 SFDVKD. The CDR3 extends over 17 amino acids. Written as DNA, the CDR3 is TGTGCCACCAGACTAACAGGACAGGGGGGACTGGGCACTGAAGCTTTCTTT. This codes for CATRLTGQGGLGTEAFF.

This clone was found once. The rearrangement links TRBV12-5 to TRBJ2-4; possibly TRBD2 for D (6 bases). Trimming pared 8 bases from V and 3 bases from J, leaving 20 bases between. From germline, CDR1 is LGHNT and CDR2 FRNRAP. The CDR3 is 16 amino acids. The CDR3 sequence is CASRSRRDWLKNIQYF. The DNA for the CDR3 is TGTGCTAGTCGGAGTAGACGGGACTGGCTCAAAAACATTCAGTACTTC.

This rearrangement joins TRBV6-5 to TRBJ1-1; TRBD1 aligns across 9 bases. The CDR3 sequence is 13 residues long. Germline CDR1 is MNHEY and CDR2 is SVGAGI. V trimming: 6 bases; J trimming: 3 bases; junction bases outside the gene matches: 2. The CDR3: CASRRQGDTEAFF. The CDR3 DNA sequence: TGTGCCAGCAGAAGACAGGGGGACACTGAAGCTTTCTTT.

The gene calls are TRBV5-6 and TRBJ2-5; TRBD1 aligns across 9 bases. This CDR3 is 16 amino acids long. The germline CDR1 and CDR2 sequences are SGHDT and YYEEEE. The trim removed 4 bases at V and 0 bases at J, leaving 7 bases unmatched. The DNA for the CDR3 is TGTGCCAGCAGCCGAGACAGGGGGAATCACCAAGAGACCCAGTACTTC. Amino acids: CASSRDRGNHQETQYF.

V and J are TRBV30 and TRBJ1-1, with 7 bases aligning to TRBD1. Germline assignment: CDR1 GTSNPN and CDR2 SVGIG (reference sequence). The CDR3 contains 13 residues. With V trimmed by 0 bases and J by 6 bases, 4 bases remained unmatched. CDR3 loop: CAWSVRGGPEAFF. Here the CDR3 DNA reads TGTGCCTGGAGTGTACGAGGGGGCCCTGAAGCTTTCTTT.

This rearrangement joins TRBV5-1 to TRBJ2-7, with TRBD1 identical over 9 bases. V shed 2 bases, J shed 3 bases, and the junction held 3 bases outside the gene matches. The germline CDR1 and CDR2 sequences are SGHRS and YFSETQ. This CDR3 spans 14 amino acids. The CDR3 nucleotides read TGCGCCAGCAGCTTTTCGACAGGGGGCTACGAGCAGTACTTC. Translated: CASSFSTGGYEQYF.

This clone appeared once. This chain joins TRBV11-3 and TRBJ2-1; possibly TRBD1 for D (5 bases). The germline CDR1 and CDR2 sequences are SGHNT and YENEEA. V was pared by 3 bases and J by 9 bases, with 12 bases between. CDR3 length equals 13 residues. The DNA for the CDR3 is TGTGCCAGCAGCTTTGGCCAGGGCGGTGAGCAGTTCTTC. It is translated as CASSFGQGGEQFF.

This chain connects TRBV2 to TRBJ1-2; the D is unclear. The CDR3 is 15 residues long. CDR1 and CDR2 from the germline V gene are SNHLY and FYNNEI. Trimming left V 0 bases short and J 5 bases short, with 13 bases between. The CDR3 region has the DNA TGTGCCAGCAGTGAAGCCAACGGAGGGCAATATGGCTACACCTTC. This encodes CASSEANGGQYGYTF.